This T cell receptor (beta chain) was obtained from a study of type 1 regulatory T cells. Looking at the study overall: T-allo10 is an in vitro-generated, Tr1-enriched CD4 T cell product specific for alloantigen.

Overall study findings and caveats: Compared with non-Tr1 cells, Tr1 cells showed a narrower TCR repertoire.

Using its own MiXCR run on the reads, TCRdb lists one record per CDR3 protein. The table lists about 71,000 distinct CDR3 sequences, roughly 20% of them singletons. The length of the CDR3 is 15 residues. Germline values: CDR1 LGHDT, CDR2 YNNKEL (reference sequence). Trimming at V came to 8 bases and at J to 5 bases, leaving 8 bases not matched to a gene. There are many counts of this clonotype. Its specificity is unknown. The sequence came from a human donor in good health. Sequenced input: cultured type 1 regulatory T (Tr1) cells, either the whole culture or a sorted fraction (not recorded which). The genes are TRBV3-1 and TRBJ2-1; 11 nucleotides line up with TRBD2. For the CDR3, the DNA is TGTGCCAGCGGTCTGGGTAGCGGGAGGGACAATGAGCAGTTCTTC. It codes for CASGLGSGRDNEQFF.